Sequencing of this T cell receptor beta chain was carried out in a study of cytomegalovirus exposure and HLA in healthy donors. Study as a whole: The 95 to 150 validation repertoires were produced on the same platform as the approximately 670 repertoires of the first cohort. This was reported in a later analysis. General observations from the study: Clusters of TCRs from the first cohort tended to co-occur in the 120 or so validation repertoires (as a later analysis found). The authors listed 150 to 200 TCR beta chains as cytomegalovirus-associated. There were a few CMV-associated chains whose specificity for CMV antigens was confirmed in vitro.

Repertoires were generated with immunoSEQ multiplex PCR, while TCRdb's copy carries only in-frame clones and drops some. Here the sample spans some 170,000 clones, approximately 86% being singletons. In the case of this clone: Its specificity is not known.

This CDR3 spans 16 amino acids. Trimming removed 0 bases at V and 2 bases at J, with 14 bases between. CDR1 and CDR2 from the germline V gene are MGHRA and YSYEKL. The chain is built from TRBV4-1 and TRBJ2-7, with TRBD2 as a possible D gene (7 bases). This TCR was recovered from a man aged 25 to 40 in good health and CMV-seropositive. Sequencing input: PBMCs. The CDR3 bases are TGCGCCAGCAGCCAAGATTGGGGAGGGGGTGCCTACGAGCAGTACTTC. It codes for CASSQDWGGGAYEQYF.